Listed below are T cell receptor beta chains from one sample, sequenced in a study of blood T cell repertoires in COVID-19. Sequencing used immunoSEQ multiplex PCR; TCRdb keeps in-frame clones, though not all of them. Found here are about 180,000 clones, 83% of them singletons; the top ten hold about 1.5%. The material sequenced was peripheral blood. Receptors were obtained from a human donor in a cohort sampled during active COVID-19. Both conserved end residues are part of each CDR3. A D gene is named only where the DNA matches it firmly. Clone size is stated in some rows and not others, as once, few, many or a class when expanded.

j_gene,abundance,d_gene,v_gene,len,CDR3aa,CDR3nt
TRBJ1-2,NA,TRBD1,TRBV6-4,15,CASSQSPGGNYGYTF,TGTGCCAGCAGTCAATCACCAGGGGGCAACTATGGCTACACCTTC
TRBJ1-6,NA,TRBD1,TRBV20-1,15,CSASTNRGRDSPLHF,TGCAGTGCTAGTACGAACAGGGGAAGGGATTCACCCCTCCACTTT
TRBJ2-6,NA,NA,TRBV18,15,CASSPQGVGANVLTF,TGTGCCAGCTCACCACAGGGGGTCGGGGCCAACGTCCTGACTTTC
TRBJ1-6,NA,TRBD1,TRBV28,17,CASSIGQGSGYTSPLHF,TGTGCCAGCAGTATAGGACAGGGGTCAGGATATACTTCACCCCTCCACTTT
TRBJ1-1,NA,TRBD1,TRBV2,14,CASSFTGVGTEAFF,TGTGCCAGCAGTTTTACAGGGGTGGGCACTGAAGCTTTCTTT
TRBJ1-1,NA,TRBD1,TRBV6-2/TRBV6-3,14,CASSWTGWTTEAFF,TGTGCCAGCAGTTGGACAGGGTGGACCACTGAAGCTTTCTTT
TRBJ2-7,NA,NA,TRBV7-5,12,CVRSWDYYEQYF,TGTGTCAGAAGCTGGGACTATTACGAGCAGTACTTC
TRBJ1-1,NA,TRBD1,TRBV6-5,15,CASSYSGQGYTEAFF,TGTGCCAGCAGTTACTCGGGACAGGGGTACACTGAAGCTTTCTTT
TRBJ2-1,NA,NA,TRBV4-2,11,CASSQADRQFF,TGTGCCAGCAGCCAAGCGGACAGACAGTTCTTC
TRBJ2-7,NA,NA,TRBV18,14,CASSQRQVTYEQYF,TGTGCCAGCTCCCAGCGACAGGTCACCTACGAGCAGTACTTC
TRBJ1-5,NA,NA,TRBV19,14,CASSIITGNQPQHF,TGTGCCAGTAGTATAATTACGGGCAATCAGCCCCAGCATTTT
TRBJ2-7,NA,TRBD1,TRBV4-3,15,CASSPHRGSSYEQYF,TGCGCCAGCAGCCCCCACAGGGGTTCCTCCTACGAGCAGTACTTC
TRBJ2-7,once,TRBD1,TRBV4-1,17,CASSQGIPGQGAYEQYF,TGCGCCAGCAGCCAAGGGATTCCGGGACAGGGCGCCTACGAGCAGTACTTC
TRBJ2-3,NA,NA,TRBV2,14,CASSEERPWDTQYF,TGTGCCAGCAGTGAGGAGAGACCCTGGGATACGCAGTATTTT
TRBJ2-7,NA,TRBD1,TRBV10-3,12,CAISLDRMEQYF,TGTGCCATCAGTTTGGACAGGATGGAGCAGTACTTC
TRBJ1-5,NA,NA,TRBV12-3/TRBV12-4,13,CASSFYPGQPQHF,TGTGCCAGCAGTTTTTATCCCGGTCAGCCCCAGCATTTT
TRBJ1-1,NA,TRBD1,TRBV7-9,15,CASSSYRDSETEAFF,TGTGCCAGCAGCTCGTACCGGGACAGTGAGACTGAAGCTTTCTTT
TRBJ2-3,NA,TRBD1,TRBV7-9,18,CASSPNPGQGVGTDTQYF,TGTGCCAGCAGCCCTAACCCCGGACAGGGAGTGGGCACAGATACGCAGTATTTT
TRBJ1-1,NA,TRBD1,TRBV19,13,CDIQGQKNTEAFF,TGTGATATCCAGGGACAGAAGAACACTGAAGCTTTCTTT
TRBJ2-7,NA,NA,TRBV7-2,14,CASSLAQGPYEQYF,TGTGCCAGCAGCTTAGCCCAGGGTCCCTACGAGCAGTACTTC
TRBJ2-6,NA,NA,TRBV19,16,CASSIDSLSGANVLTF,TGTGCCAGTAGTATTGACAGCCTCTCTGGGGCCAACGTCCTGACTTTC
TRBJ2-2,NA,NA,TRBV18,16,CASSPSKGGRTGELFF,TGTGCCAGCTCACCATCGAAGGGTGGGAGAACCGGGGAGCTGTTTTTT
TRBJ2-3,once,TRBD2,TRBV11-3,16,CASSLVAGGPPGTQYF,TGTGCCAGCAGCTTGGTGGCGGGGGGGCCGCCCGGTACGCAGTATTTT
TRBJ2-1,few,NA,TRBV28,12,CASRELGPEQFF,TGTGCCAGCAGGGAACTGGGGCCTGAGCAGTTCTTC
TRBJ2-7,NA,NA,TRBV28,12,CASSYRVYEQYF,TGTGCCAGCAGTTACAGGGTCTACGAGCAGTACTTC
TRBJ2-3,NA,TRBD2,TRBV5-1,19,CASSFWGLRKRTHTDTQYF,TGCGCCAGCAGCTTTTGGGGACTACGAAAGCGGACCCACACAGATACGCAGTATTTT
TRBJ1-1,NA,NA,TRBV28,13,CAGGGGPNFEAFF,TGTGCCGGCGGGGGGGGCCCCAATTTTGAAGCTTTCTTT
TRBJ1-2,NA,TRBD1,TRBV18,15,CASSPDRGRDYGYTF,TGTGCCAGCTCACCGGACAGGGGGCGCGACTATGGCTACACCTTC
TRBJ1-2,NA,TRBD1,TRBV11-3,14,CASSWPGGPYGYTF,TGTGCCAGCAGCTGGCCAGGGGGCCCGTATGGCTACACCTTC
TRBJ1-5,NA,NA,TRBV24-1,14,CATSDLERNQPQHF,TGTGCCACCAGTGATTTGGAGCGGAATCAGCCCCAGCATTTT
TRBJ2-6,few,NA,TRBV13,17,CASSENQGVAGANVLTF,TGTGCCAGCAGCGAGAACCAGGGTGTTGCTGGGGCCAACGTCCTGACTTTC
TRBJ1-1,NA,TRBD1,TRBV5-1,14,CASSWGDTGVGAFF,TGCGCCAGCAGCTGGGGGGATACAGGGGTTGGCGCTTTCTTT
TRBJ1-4,NA,NA,TRBV10-2,20,CASSESRRRGAGATNEKLFF,TGCGCCAGCAGTGAGTCGAGAAGGAGGGGCGCTGGTGCAACTAATGAAAAACTGTTTTTT
TRBJ2-1,few,NA,TRBV7-3,12,CASSYSGGPQFF,TGTGCCAGCAGCTATTCCGGTGGGCCTCAGTTCTTC
TRBJ2-7,NA,NA,TRBV15,16,CATSRLQTPPEDEQYF,TGTGCCACCAGCAGACTGCAGACTCCTCCGGAGGACGAGCAGTACTTC
TRBJ1-4,NA,NA,TRBV6-5,13,CASRQGSDEKLFF,TGTGCCAGCAGACAGGGTAGTGATGAAAAACTGTTTTTT
TRBJ1-5,NA,NA,TRBV7-9,13,CASSLWADQPQHF,TGTGCCAGCAGCTTATGGGCTGATCAGCCCCAGCATTTT
TRBJ1-2,NA,NA,TRBV5-1,15,CASSSTGSLNYGYTF,TGCGCCAGCAGCTCCACAGGGTCTCTAAACTATGGCTACACCTTC
TRBJ2-1,NA,NA,TRBV19,14,CASSIEISYNEQFF,TGTGCCAGTAGTATTGAGATCTCCTACAATGAGCAGTTCTTC
TRBJ1-2,NA,NA,TRBV10-2,13,CASSVEQGYGYTF,TGCGCCAGCAGTGTTGAACAGGGCTATGGCTACACCTTC
TRBJ2-7,once,TRBD2,TRBV5-4,14,CASSPTSGGYEQYF,TGTGCCAGCAGCCCGACTAGCGGGGGGTACGAGCAGTACTTC
TRBJ2-7,once,NA,TRBV25-1,15,CASSESGGAGYEQYF,TGTGCCAGCAGTGAATCTGGCGGGGCGGGGTACGAGCAGTACTTC
TRBJ1-1,NA,NA,TRBV12-3/TRBV12-4,13,CASNPDVGGEAFF,TGTGCCAGCAACCCCGATGTAGGAGGGGAAGCTTTCTTT
TRBJ2-7,NA,TRBD1,TRBV2,14,CASSERQGAWEQYF,TGTGCCAGCAGTGAGCGACAGGGGGCGTGGGAGCAGTACTTC
TRBJ2-5,NA,TRBD1,TRBV5-1,15,CASSPGQGAEETQYF,TGCGCCAGCAGCCCGGGACAGGGGGCGGAAGAGACCCAGTACTTC
TRBJ1-6,few,NA,TRBV5-8,15,CASSSQSSYNSPLHF,TGTGCCAGCAGCTCACAGAGCTCCTATAATTCACCCCTCCACTTT
TRBJ2-2,NA,TRBD1,TRBV15,17,CATSRAGQGWNTGELFF,TGTGCCACCAGCAGAGCGGGACAGGGTTGGAACACCGGGGAGCTGTTTTTT
TRBJ2-7,NA,NA,TRBV2,17,CASSYQFRPGNPYEQYF,TGTGCCAGCAGCTATCAATTCCGGCCAGGGAACCCCTACGAGCAGTACTTC
TRBJ2-1,NA,TRBD1,TRBV7-9,14,CASGRQGKYNEQFF,TGTGCCAGCGGCAGACAGGGGAAATACAATGAGCAGTTCTTC